This TCR beta chain emerged from a study of blood T cell repertoires in COVID-19. Study-wide background: Italy, Spain and the United States were the sources of the convalescent and acute COVID-19 samples. Sample material is recorded as cDNA or gDNA derived from T cells, B-cell-depleted T cells, or PBMCs.

V lost 11 bases to trimming and J lost 2 bases; unmatched junction nucleotides: 2. CDR3 size: 11 residues. Germline CDR1 and CDR2: MNHNY and SVGAGI (reference sequence). Authors' analysis steps: Nucleated cell number was recorded as an estimate derived from reference gene primer amplification. The method was immunoSEQ multiplex PCR; TCRdb's version includes in-frame clones alone and lacks a portion of them. The V and J calls and clone size are taken from that table; D and trimming were inferred from the DNA. The sample has approximately 260,000 clones, about 80% seen once. This clonotype was sampled from a woman older than 75 with acute or convalescent COVID-19. The chain links TRBV6-6 to TRBJ1-2, with 7 bases fitting TRBD1. The sample taken for sequencing was peripheral blood. The CDR3 region is CAGGQNYGYTF. CDR3 nucleotides: TGTGCCGGGGGACAGAACTATGGCTACACCTTC.